This note documents a single T cell receptor beta chain sequence. Germline and junction disagree at one end, which may indicate a read error. CDR1 and CDR2 (germline): DFQATT, SNEGSKA (reference sequence). This CDR3 spans 16 amino acids. The data were obtained in a study of tumor and adjacent non-tumor tissue in lung cancer. This sample's RNA came from whole unsorted tissue. Distant lung tissue was collected more than 3 cm away from the tumor edge. Three rounds of nested PCR, following a modified ARM-PCR protocol, produced the TCRbeta library. TCRdb passed the multiplex PCR reads through MiXCR, listing each CDR3 protein once. The sample holds 85,000 to 130,000 distinct CDR3 sequences; about 62% are singletons and the top ten take approximately 18%.

This sequence was found in a man aged 30 to 45 with non-small cell lung cancer. V and J are TRBV20-1 and TRBJ1-2, with 8 positions matching TRBD1. Sequencing was performed on distant non-tumor lung tissue. In DNA, the CDR3 is TGCAGTGCTAGAGATTCAGGGGGCGGAGCTAACTATGACTACACCTTC. Translation gives CSARDSGGGANYDYTF.